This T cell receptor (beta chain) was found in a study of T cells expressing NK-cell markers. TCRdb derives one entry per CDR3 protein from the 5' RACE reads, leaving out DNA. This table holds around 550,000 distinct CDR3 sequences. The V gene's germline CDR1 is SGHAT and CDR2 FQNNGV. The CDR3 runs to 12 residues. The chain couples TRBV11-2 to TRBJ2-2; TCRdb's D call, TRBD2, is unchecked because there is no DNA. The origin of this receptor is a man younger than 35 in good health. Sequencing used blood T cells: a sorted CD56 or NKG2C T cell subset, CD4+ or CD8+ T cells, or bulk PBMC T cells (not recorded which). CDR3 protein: CAYEGLTGELFF. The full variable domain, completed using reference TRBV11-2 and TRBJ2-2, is EAGVAQSPRYKIIEKRQSVAFWCNPISGHATLYWYQQILGQGPKLLIQFQNNGVVDDSQLPKDRFSAERLKGVDSTLKIQPAKLEDSAVYLCAYEGLTGELFFGEGSRLTVL.